This T cell receptor (beta chain) is drawn from a study of blood T cell repertoires in COVID-19. About the study: Whether acute or convalescent, the COVID-19 samples came from the United States, Italy and Spain.

Clones were sequenced by immunoSEQ multiplex PCR, and TCRdb holds only the in-frame ones, with some missing. The table includes around 220,000 clones, about 84% detected once. Germline assignment: CDR1 SGHAT and CDR2 FQNNGV. The V and J ends lost 5 bases and 6 bases respectively, with 10 bases between them. This CDR3 spans 12 amino acids. This chain joins TRBV11-2 and TRBJ1-2; maybe TRBD1 (6 bases). The sequence derives from a woman aged 40 to 49 with acute COVID-19. What was sequenced was PBMCs or T cells enriched from blood (not recorded which). The CDR3 region is CASSRTEDGYTF. The CDR3 region has the DNA TGTGCCAGCAGCCGGACAGAAGATGGCTACACCTTC.